The entry below gives a single TCR beta chain sequence along with its context. Its antigen is currently unknown. This sample is part of a study of cytomegalovirus exposure and HLA in healthy donors. Study-level points and caveats: Earlier analysis found most TCR beta V segments productive about 87% or about 30% of the time. CMV antigen specificity of a few CMV-associated chains was confirmed in vitro. Investigators reported around 150 TCR beta chains as tied to cytomegalovirus. TCR beta V- and J-gene trimming was later associated with a missense DCLRE1C variant.

Per the germline V gene, CDR1 is MNHEY and CDR2 is SMNVEV (reference sequence). The CDR3 consists of 16 residues. V trimming: 5 bases; J trimming: 4 bases; junction bases outside the gene matches: 8. 60 Vbeta and 13 Jbeta primers were used in PCR. The method was immunoSEQ multiplex PCR; TCRdb's version includes in-frame clones alone and lacks a portion of them. The data contain some 150,000 clones, 75% to 85% of them singletons. The chain joins TRBV27 to TRBJ1-5; 10 positions agree with TRBD1. This receptor was identified in a man aged 25 to 40 in good health and CMV-seropositive. The source material was PBMCs. CDR3 DNA sequence: TGTGCCAGCAGTCCCCGGGACAGGGGCCCTAATCAGCCCCAGCATTTT. This translates into CASSPRDRGPNQPQHF.